This T cell receptor (beta chain) came from a study of T cells in Graves' hyperthyroidism and ophthalmopathy. Trimming cost V 7 bases and J 5 bases, with 14 bases left between them. This CDR3 contains 14 residues. Germline V gives CDR1 SNHLY, CDR2 FYNNEI. It was RNA transcripts that yielded the amplified TCR beta CDR3 regions. The HTBI primer set served for first-round RT-PCR of the TCR CDR3. TCRdb redid the calling of the multiplex PCR reads with MiXCR, one entry per CDR3 protein. The table lists about 840,000 distinct CDR3 sequences, 35% to 40% of them singletons, with 7% to 10% in the top ten. Sequencing input: blood. This clonotype originated in a man aged 18-30 years with Graves' hyperthyroidism. The J gene is TRBJ2-2, the V gene TRBV2; D is perhaps TRBD2 (5 bases). The CDR3 sequence: CASTGNSMTGELFF. In DNA, the CDR3 is TGTGCCAGCACGGGGAACTCTATGACCGGGGAGCTGTTTTTT.